Detailed here is one T cell receptor (beta chain). The record originates from a study of blood T cell repertoires in COVID-19. Study at large: In each case, the material was cDNA or gDNA derived from T cells, B-cell-depleted T cells, or PBMCs.

The CDR3 runs to 14 residues. The germline V and J ends were trimmed by 2 bases and 4 bases, with 9 bases remaining between them. Germline V gene sequence: CDR1 LGHDT, CDR2 YNNKEL (reference sequence). Assay used: immunoSEQ multiplex PCR; TCRdb lists only in-frame clones, some missing. The table has hundreds of thousands of clones, approximately 86% seen once. This TCR was recovered from a man aged 55-75 years with acute or convalescent COVID-19. This chain connects TRBV3-1 (or the pseudogene TRBV3-2) to TRBJ1-5; D uncertain. The sequenced sample was peripheral blood. CDR3 sequence reads: CASSQSLGNQPQHF. The CDR3 region has the DNA TGTGCCAGCAGCCAATCCCTCGGTAATCAGCCCCAGCATTTT.